Listed below are T cell receptor beta chains from one sample, sequenced in a study of post-analysis software for immune sequencing data. TCRdb ran MiXCR on the PCR reads and lists one entry per CDR3 protein. The table shows 600,000 to 700,000 distinct CDR3 sequences, with around 60% occurring only once. The sequenced material came from blood. The receptors were sampled from a girl aged 2 to 10 with multiple sclerosis. The CDR3 runs from the conserved cysteine through the conserved F or W. D genes are given only for firm matches. Clone size is not always given. Where it is, it says once, few, many or a class for expanded clones.

TRBJ1-2,TRBD1,TRBV6-2/TRBV6-3,NA,TGTGCCAGCAGTTCCCCCCCCATGACAGGGGGCTGGGATGGCTACACCTTC,CASSSPPMTGGWDGYTF
TRBJ2-3,NA,TRBV10-3,few,TGTGCCATCAGTGAAAGGTCAACTGGCACAGATACGCAGTATTTT,CAISERSTGTDTQYF
TRBJ1-5,NA,TRBV10-2,NA,TGCGCCACTGCGGACAGTCATAGCAATCAGCCCCAGCATTTT,CATADSHSNQPQHF
TRBJ2-3,NA,TRBV5-1,NA,TGCGCCAGCAGTTGGGACGCTGATACGCAGTATTTT,CASSWDADTQYF
TRBJ2-3,NA,TRBV29-1,NA,TGCAGCGTTGATCGGGATACTAGCACAGATACGCAGTATTTT,CSVDRDTSTDTQYF
TRBJ2-1,NA,TRBV2,NA,TGTGCCAGCAGTGAAACCCCTCTTGGTGAGCAGTTCTTC,CASSETPLGEQFF
TRBJ2-5,TRBD1,TRBV6-6,NA,TGTGCCAGCAGTTACCCGTCGGACAGGGGTCAGGAGACCCAGTACTTC,CASSYPSDRGQETQYF
TRBJ2-7,NA,TRBV7-6,NA,TGTGCCAGCAGCTTAGAGGTTGTGGGTGGCGAGCAGTACTTC,CASSLEVVGGEQYF
TRBJ1-2,NA,TRBV12-3/TRBV12-4,NA,TGTGCCAGCAGACCGGAAGTTGGCTATGGCTACACCTTC,CASRPEVGYGYTF
TRBJ1-2,NA,TRBV11-2,NA,TGTGCCAGCAGCCCAGGGACGACGAGAAATGGCTACACCTTC,CASSPGTTRNGYTF
TRBJ2-1,NA,TRBV5-1,NA,TGCGCCAGCAGCTTGGGTGGCGGATACAATGGGCAGTTCTTC,CASSLGGGYNGQFF
TRBJ1-5,TRBD1,TRBV7-2,NA,TGTGCCAGCAGCACCCAAGGGGGCGATAATCAGCCCCAGCATTTT,CASSTQGGDNQPQHF
TRBJ2-1,NA,TRBV6-5,NA,TGTGCCAGCAGTCCTGGGGATGAGCAGTTCTTC,CASSPGDEQFF
TRBJ2-5,NA,TRBV20-1,NA,TGCAGTGCTAGCCAACGGCGAGTGACCCTGTACTTC,CSASQRRVTLYF
TRBJ1-2,TRBD1,TRBV29-1,NA,TGCAGCGTTGAAGGGGAGGCAGGGGGCGCCTATGGCTACACCTTC,CSVEGEAGGAYGYTF
TRBJ2-3,NA,TRBV5-1,NA,TGCGCCAGCAGCTTGAACAGATACACAGATACGCAGTATTTT,CASSLNRYTDTQYF
TRBJ2-7,TRBD2,TRBV6-5,NA,TGTGCCAGCAGGCGGGTAGCGGGAGCCTACGAGCAGTACTTC,CASRRVAGAYEQYF
TRBJ1-1,NA,TRBV10-2,NA,TGCGCCAGCAGTTCGGGAGACACTGAAGCTTTCTTT,CASSSGDTEAFF
TRBJ2-3,TRBD2,TRBV7-6,few,TGTGCCAGCAGCTTCCGGACTAGAACCGGCACAGATACGCAGTATTTT,CASSFRTRTGTDTQYF
TRBJ1-6,NA,TRBV7-6,NA,TGTGCCAGCAGCCGGACCGACAGCTCCTATAATTCACCCCTCCACTTT,CASSRTDSSYNSPLHF
TRBJ2-4,NA,TRBV27,NA,TGTGCCAGCAGTTTATCGGCCAAAAACATTCAGTACTTC,CASSLSAKNIQYF
TRBJ2-5,NA,TRBV5-1,many,TGTGCCAGCAGCTTAGGGGGGACCCAAGAGACCCAGTACTTC,CASSLGGTQETQYF
TRBJ2-5,NA,TRBV2,few,TGTGCCAGCAGTATGCAGGGGCAAGAGACCCAGTACTTC,CASSMQGQETQYF
TRBJ1-5,NA,TRBV6-1,NA,TGTGCCAGCAGTTCCCTCCAGGGGCCCCAGCATTTT,CASSSLQGPQHF
TRBJ1-1,NA,TRBV12-3/TRBV12-4,NA,TGTGCCAGCAGTCCTTGGACACCCTGGAACACTGAAGCTTTCTTT,CASSPWTPWNTEAFF
TRBJ2-1,NA,TRBV20-1,NA,TGCAGTGCTAACGCAATACACTCCTACAATGAGCAGTTCTTC,CSANAIHSYNEQFF
TRBJ2-1,TRBD2,TRBV7-8,NA,TGTGCCAGCAGCTTTACTAGCGGGGCCTACAATGAGCAGTTCTTC,CASSFTSGAYNEQFF
TRBJ1-1,NA,TRBV29-1,NA,TGCAGCGGGGGGGAAAACACTGAAGCTTTCTTT,CSGGENTEAFF
TRBJ2-1,TRBD2,TRBV7-2,few,TGTGCCAGCAGCTTTGCAGCGGGGGGGCCAAATGAGCAGTTCTTC,CASSFAAGGPNEQFF
TRBJ1-2,NA,TRBV18,once,TGTGCCAGCTCACCGCTACGACAGCCCTATGGCTACACCTTC,CASSPLRQPYGYTF
TRBJ1-2,TRBD1,TRBV12-3/TRBV12-4,few,TGTGCCATCGACGGGACAGTGTCATATGGCTACACCTTC,CAIDGTVSYGYTF
TRBJ2-5,TRBD2,TRBV29-1,NA,TGCAGACCACAGGGACTAGCGGGAGTAGGCTTCCAAGAGACCCAGTACTTC,CRPQGLAGVGFQETQYF
TRBJ2-1,TRBD2,TRBV7-3,few,TGTGCCAGCAGACCCTCTAGCGGGACCAATGAGCAGTTCTTC,CASRPSSGTNEQFF
TRBJ2-1,NA,TRBV6-2/TRBV6-3,once,TGTGCCAGCAGCTCATCAGGGCAAAATGAGCAGTTCTTC,CASSSSGQNEQFF
TRBJ2-1,NA,TRBV7-2,NA,TGTGCCAGCAGCTTAGCACTACTTTCCTACAATGAGCAGTTCTTC,CASSLALLSYNEQFF
TRBJ2-5,NA,TRBV20-1,few,TGCAGTGCTAGAGATCATGAGACCCAGTACTTC,CSARDHETQYF
TRBJ2-3,TRBD2,TRBV5-1,NA,TGCGCCAGCAGCTTGGAGCGGGGGGACGCAGATACGCAGTATTTT,CASSLERGDADTQYF
TRBJ2-7,TRBD1,TRBV6-2/TRBV6-3,NA,TGTGCCAGCAGCTCGGGACAGGGCTACTCCTACGAGCAGTACTTC,CASSSGQGYSYEQYF
TRBJ2-7,TRBD1,TRBV11-2,NA,TGTGCCAGCAGCCCCCCAATGGGGGACAGGGGGGATTACGAGCAGTACTTC,CASSPPMGDRGDYEQYF
TRBJ2-7,NA,TRBV6-1,once,TGTCCCCAGCAGCGTCCAACTTTCCATCCCATAGGGGGGGCGATCTCCTACGAGCAGTACTTC,CPQQRPTFHPIGGAISYEQYF
TRBJ2-5,TRBD2,TRBV20-1,NA,TGCAGTGCCCCATCAGGACTAGCGCTACAAGAGACCCAGTACTTC,CSAPSGLALQETQYF
TRBJ1-1,NA,TRBV12-3/TRBV12-4,NA,TGTGCCAGCAGCAAACAGATTATTGCATCGAACACTGAAGCTTTCTTT,CASSKQIIASNTEAFF
TRBJ2-7,NA,TRBV29-1,NA,TGCAGCGTTCCGGGACGCAGGGTCCACGAGCAGTACTTC,CSVPGRRVHEQYF
TRBJ1-2,TRBD1,TRBV5-1,NA,TGCGCCAGCAGCTTTACAACAGGGGGATCCTATGGCTACACCTTC,CASSFTTGGSYGYTF
TRBJ2-3,NA,TRBV20-1,NA,TGCAGTGCCCCCCCGCGGGGGCAAGGCACAGATACGCAGTATTTT,CSAPPRGQGTDTQYF
TRBJ1-2,TRBD1,TRBV6-5,few,TGTGCCAGCAGTTGGGACAGCGAGTATGGCTACACCTTC,CASSWDSEYGYTF